These 21 T cell receptor beta chains originate from one sample sequenced in a study of T cell repertoires in cytomegalovirus infection. TCRdb reanalysed the reads using MiXCR and keeps one entry per CDR3 protein. The sample yields a few hundred thousand distinct CDR3 sequences, around 9.5% seen once. Sequenced material: PBMCs. Every receptor here comes from a human donor in good health (CMV status not recorded). Some clones in this sample may be carry-over from other donors' samples.

This clonotype was counted a few times. The chain carries TRBV7-6 and TRBJ1-5, with unresolved D. Between the trimmed V and J ends, which lost 5 bases and 3 bases, there was a span of 5 bases. The CDR3 spans 12 residues. Germline CDR1 SGHVS, CDR2 FNYEAQ. In DNA, the CDR3 is TGTGCCAGCAGCATTCCCAATCAGCCCCAGCATTTT. Protein product: CASSIPNQPQHF.

The rearrangement uses TRBV11-1 and TRBJ2-7, with D unresolved. Trimming shortened V by 5 bases and J by 3 bases, and 11 bases separated the two germline ends. Germline V gene lookup returns CDR1 SGHAT and CDR2 FQDESV (reference sequence). CDR3 length equals 13 residues. CDR3 nucleotides: TGTGCCAGCAGCCTGAGTCGTTACTACGAGCAGTACTTC. Amino acid sequence: CASSLSRYYEQYF.

This clonotype was seen only a few times. The CDR3 DNA follows: TGTGCCAGCAGTACGCAGACAGGGATTGGGACTGAAGCTTTCTTT. Amino acids: CASSTQTGIGTEAFF. V is TRBV2 and J is TRBJ1-1; TRBD1 agrees at 7 bases. Germline CDR1 reads SNHLY; CDR2 reads FYNNEI. The CDR3 sequence is 15 residues long. The trim removed 5 bases at V and 5 bases at J, leaving 11 bases unmatched.

The chain has TRBV12-3 or TRBV12-4 and TRBJ1-3, with a tentative D call TRBD1 (6 bases). This CDR3 is 17 amino acids long. Trimming left V 6 bases short and J 0 bases short, with 18 bases between. This chain's CDR3 is CASSQFLGGGSGNTIYF. CDR3 sequence (DNA): TGTGCCAGCAGCCAGTTTTTAGGGGGTGGCTCTGGAAACACCATATATTTT.

In its sample, this clonotype was seen a few times. This chain joins TRBV7-8 and TRBJ1-1; D is unclear. Germline V gene lookup returns CDR1 SGHVS and CDR2 FQNEAQ. This CDR3 region has 13 residues. Trimming took off 2 bases at V and 7 bases at J, with 11 bases between the two ends. The CDR3 protein is CASSLMPPFEAFF. CDR3 DNA: TGTGCCAGCAGCTTAATGCCTCCATTTGAAGCTTTCTTT.

V gene TRBV20-1 combines with J gene TRBJ2-1; D ambiguous. Germline V gives CDR1 DFQATT, CDR2 SNEGSKA (reference sequence). V lost 2 bases and J 6 bases, leaving 5 bases between the germline ends. CDR3 length: 11 residues. The CDR3 reads CSARYGNEQFF. As DNA, the CDR3 is TGCAGTGCTAGATACGGCAATGAGCAGTTCTTC.

In this sample, this clonotype turned up many times. The V call is TRBV5-6, the J call TRBJ2-1, with 7 bases identical to TRBD2. V trimming: 4 bases; J trimming: 5 bases; junction bases outside the gene matches: 9. Germline-derived CDR1 and CDR2 are SGHDT and YYEEEE. The CDR3 contains 15 residues. For the CDR3, the DNA is TGTGCCAGCAGCCACTGGACTAGAGAAGACAATGAGCAGTTCTTC. This encodes CASSHWTREDNEQFF.

This clonotype was counted between two and nine times. The rearrangement uses TRBV12-3 or TRBV12-4 and TRBJ1-6; TRBD1 matches at 8 bases. The CDR3 consists of 13 residues. V trimming: 6 bases; J trimming: 10 bases; junction bases outside the gene matches: 5. This chain's CDR3 is CASSPTGDSPLHF. The DNA for the CDR3 is TGTGCCAGCAGCCCGACAGGGGACTCACCCCTCCACTTT.

This clonotype was observed at least ten times. V and J are TRBV12-3 or TRBV12-4 and TRBJ1-4, with 7 nucleotides matching TRBD1. With V trimmed by 5 bases and J by 5 bases, 2 bases remained unmatched. The CDR3 has 13 amino acids. The CDR3 nucleotides read TGTGCCAGCAGTCGGGACAGAAATGAAAAACTGTTTTTT. This gives the protein CASSRDRNEKLFF.

The chain uses TRBV11-2 and TRBJ2-2, with TRBD2 identical over 11 bases. The CDR3 has 17 residues. Germline trimming cut 1 base from V and 4 bases from J; bases unmatched to any gene: 5. Germline V gene data show CDR1 as SGHAT and CDR2 as FQNNGV. CDR3 region: CASSLVGLAVSTGELFF. DNA of the CDR3: TGTGCCAGCAGCTTAGTGGGACTAGCGGTCAGCACCGGGGAGCTGTTTTTT.

The V and J genes are TRBV11-2 and TRBJ2-1, with D possibly called TRBD1 or TRBD2 (6 bases each). V lost 5 bases to trimming and J lost 14 bases, with 13 bases between them. CDR1 and CDR2 (germline): SGHAT, FQNNGV. CDR3 length: 11 amino acids. The CDR3 spells CASSNHREEFF. CDR3 bases: TGTGCCAGCAGCAATCACAGGGAGGAGTTCTTC.

This clonotype was detected ten times or more. The J gene is TRBJ1-6, the V gene TRBV2; TRBD1 is a possible D gene (5 bases). V lost 6 bases to trimming and J lost 0 bases, with 12 bases between them. Germline-derived CDR1 and CDR2 are SNHLY and FYNNEI. This CDR3 contains 16 residues. The CDR3 spells CASSETEGSYNSPLHF. The CDR3 DNA reads TGTGCCAGCAGCGAGACAGAGGGCTCCTATAATTCACCCCTCCACTTT.

At least ten counts were recorded for this clonotype. The chain employs TRBV7-2 and TRBJ1-4, with D tentatively TRBD1 (6 bases). The germline V gene encodes CDR1 SGHTA and CDR2 FQGNSA. The CDR3 has 14 amino acids. Trimming pared 6 bases from V and 8 bases from J, leaving 16 bases between. The CDR3 loop reads CASSFQTGGEKLFF. CDR3 coding DNA: TGTGCCAGCAGTTTTCAAACCGGGGGCGAAAAACTGTTTTTT.

The V gene is TRBV28, the J gene TRBJ1-2; D is perhaps TRBD1 (5 bases). Per the germline V gene, CDR1 is MDHEN and CDR2 is SYDVKM. V was clipped by 5 bases and J by 3 bases, with 16 bases between them. This CDR3 has 15 residues. In DNA form, the CDR3 reads TGTGCCAGCAGTCCACTGGGGGAGGGATACTATGGCTACACCTTC. This translates into CASSPLGEGYYGYTF.

The sample holds a few counts of this clonotype. V is TRBV12-3 or TRBV12-4 and J is TRBJ2-1, with D perhaps TRBD1 (5 bases). Between the trimmed V and J ends, which lost 7 bases and 2 bases, there was a span of 9 bases. CDR3 size: 13 residues. CDR3 protein: CASTKGPYNEQFF. As DNA, the CDR3 is TGTGCCAGCACCAAGGGGCCCTACAATGAGCAGTTCTTC.

The genes are TRBV20-1 and TRBJ1-2, with D unclear. V lost 0 bases and J lost 6, with 5 bases in between. Germline V lookup: CDR1 DFQATT, CDR2 SNEGSKA (reference sequence). The CDR3 runs 11 residues. CDR3 sequence (DNA): TGCAGTGCTAGAGATCTGGATGGCTACACCTTC. Translation: CSARDLDGYTF.

The sample holds many counts of this clonotype. The chain carries TRBV28 and TRBJ1-2, with D perhaps TRBD1 (5 bases). Germline V lookup: CDR1 MDHEN, CDR2 SYDVKM. V was cut by 6 bases and J by 4 bases, with 24 bases left in between. The CDR3 is made up of 17 amino acids. The CDR3 DNA is TGTGCCAGCAGACCGAACAGCGGACTTCCAAGGGGCTATGGCTACACCTTC. Its protein product is CASRPNSGLPRGYGYTF.

At least ten counts were recorded for this clonotype. V is TRBV11-2 and J is TRBJ2-1; 9 bases match TRBD2. Germline CDR1 and CDR2: SGHAT and FQNNGV. V lost 5 bases, J lost 0 bases, and 5 bases stayed unmatched. The CDR3 length is 16 residues. The CDR3 region has the DNA TGTGCCAGCAGCACTAGCGGGTTAAGCTCCTACAATGAGCAGTTCTTC. This codes for CASSTSGLSSYNEQFF.

This clonotype appeared a few times. This chain uses TRBV28 with TRBJ2-3, with D unclear. The CDR3 runs to 13 residues. Germline-derived CDR1 and CDR2 are MDHEN and SYDVKM. Trimming removed 6 bases from V and 2 bases from J, with 9 bases in between. Here the CDR3 reads CASSRQDTDTQYF. In DNA form, the CDR3 reads TGTGCCAGCAGCCGTCAGGACACAGATACGCAGTATTTT.

This clonotype was observed at least ten times. The chain joins TRBV29-1 to TRBJ2-2, with 14 bases lining up with TRBD2. V lost 4 bases, J lost 7 bases, and 14 bases stayed unmatched. Germline V gives CDR1 SQVTM, CDR2 ANQGSEA. The length of the CDR3 is 18 residues. CDR3 region: CSVAPIGLAGGLSGELFF. The CDR3 region has the DNA TGCAGCGTTGCTCCAATCGGACTAGCGGGAGGACTTAGCGGGGAGCTGTTTTTT.

This clonotype was seen a handful of times. The V gene is TRBV6-1, the J gene TRBJ1-2; no clear D gene. This CDR3 region has 13 residues. V lost 0 bases to trimming and J lost 2 bases, with 4 bases between them. Germline CDR1 is MNHNS and CDR2 is SASEGT. The chain's CDR3 is CASSEARNYGYTF. The CDR3 DNA sequence: TGTGCCAGCAGTGAAGCGCGGAACTATGGCTACACCTTC.